Following are 14 T cell receptor beta chains from one sample sequenced in a study of T cells in Graves' hyperthyroidism and ophthalmopathy. The TCR beta CDR3 regions underwent amplification using RNA transcripts as the source. Initially, a first-round RT-PCR of the TCR CDR3 employed the HTBI primer set. TCRdb re-called the multiplex PCR reads with MiXCR, one entry per CDR3 protein. This table has hundreds of thousands of distinct CDR3 sequences, less than 20% appearing once. What was sequenced was blood. The receptors here all came from a woman under 30 with Graves' hyperthyroidism.

This clonotype was recorded at least ten times. The chain recombines TRBV3-1 with TRBJ2-7; a weak D match, TRBD2 (7 bases). Germline CDR1 is LGHDT and CDR2 is YNNKEL (reference sequence). V gave up 5 bases and J gave up 5 bases, with 28 bases separating them. This CDR3 region has 18 residues. The CDR3 bases are TGTGCCAGCAGCACCAAGATGGGGGGGGCCTCTCGAGTCCACGAGCAGTACTTC. Protein product: CASSTKMGGASRVHEQYF.

This clonotype was recorded a few times. This chain joins TRBV7-9 and TRBJ1-4; 10 positions agree with TRBD1. Unmatched junction bases numbered 7, after V lost 3 bases and J lost 6 bases. The V gene's germline CDR1 is SEHNR and CDR2 FQNEAQ (reference sequence). There are 16 residues in the CDR3. The CDR3 loop is CASSLGDRGDHEKLFF. The CDR3, as DNA: TGTGCCAGCAGCTTGGGGGACAGGGGAGATCATGAAAAACTGTTTTTT.

This clonotype was seen more than once but under ten times. The V gene is TRBV7-6, the J gene TRBJ2-1; 7 nucleotides match TRBD2. In germline, CDR1 is SGHVS, CDR2 FNYEAQ. J lost 3 bases, V lost 3 bases, and 5 bases had no gene match. This CDR3 is 15 amino acids long. As DNA, the CDR3 is TGTGCCAGCAGCTTCTTAGCGGGTGTCTACAATGAGCAGTTCTTC. Translating it yields CASSFLAGVYNEQFF.

The gene calls are TRBV6-5 and TRBJ2-6; D not resolved. CDR1 is MNHEY, CDR2 SVGAGI, per germline. V lost 2 bases and J 0 bases, leaving 8 bases between the germline ends. CDR3 length equals 16 residues. CDR3 sequence (DNA): TGTGCCAGCAGTTACGACGAGAGCTCTGGGGCCAACGTCCTGACTTTC. This sequence encodes CASSYDESSGANVLTF.

This clonotype was observed many times. The chain uses TRBV6-1 and TRBJ1-2; D unresolved. The CDR3 has 12 amino acids. CDR1 and CDR2 from the germline V gene are MNHNS and SASEGT. V gave up 6 bases and J gave up 3 bases, with 8 bases separating them. The CDR3 nucleotides read TGTGCCAGCAGGCCAAATCACTATGGCTACACCTTC. Amino acids: CASRPNHYGYTF.

The chain recombines TRBV4-2 with TRBJ1-5; 10 bases are shared with TRBD1. Germline-derived CDR1 and CDR2 are LGHNA and YNFKEQ. With 4 bases clipped from V and 3 bases from J, the junction kept 6 bases outside the gene matches. The CDR3 runs 16 residues. For the CDR3, the DNA is TGTGCCAGCAGCCCTCTGGACAGGGGGGACAATCAGCCCCAGCATTTT. Translation gives CASSPLDRGDNQPQHF.

This clonotype was found many times. V usage is TRBV11-3 and J usage is TRBJ2-1; D unclear. Trimming took off 1 base at V and 0 bases at J, with 13 bases between the two ends. CDR1 and CDR2 from the germline V gene are SGHNT and YENEEA. The CDR3 extends over 17 amino acids. In DNA form, the CDR3 reads TGTGCCAGCAGCTTAGGAGGATCGCATAGCTCCTACAATGAGCAGTTCTTC. Its protein product is CASSLGGSHSSYNEQFF.

The sample holds many counts of this clonotype. The CDR3 loop is CASSEYGTNEKLFF. The CDR3 DNA reads TGTGCCAGCAGTGAATATGGTACTAATGAAAAACTGTTTTTT. V and J are TRBV2 and TRBJ1-4; D unclear. CDR3 length equals 14 residues. CDR1 is SNHLY and CDR2 is FYNNEI in the germline V gene. Trimming stripped 2 bases from V and 2 bases from J, with 6 bases between.

The table lists this clonotype with a few counts. The gene calls are TRBV19 and TRBJ2-5; 10 positions agree with TRBD2. Germline V gene lookup returns CDR1 LNHDA and CDR2 SQIVND (reference sequence). CDR3 size: 15 residues. Germline trimming cut 3 bases from V and 2 bases from J; bases unmatched to any gene: 3. CDR3 protein: CASSILAGDQETQYF. The CDR3 nucleotides are TGTGCCAGTAGTATCCTAGCGGGGGATCAAGAGACCCAGTACTTC.

Notes on this clonotype: This could be a read error, since a much larger clone is one nucleotide away. The genes are TRBV29-1 and TRBJ2-2; D gene unclear. The CDR3 has 16 residues. The germline gives CDR1 SQVTM, CDR2 ANQGSEA. The CDR3 region has the DNA TGCAAAAAATCGCAGCAACCGGATATGAACACCGGGGAGCTGTTTTTT. The encoded protein is CKKSQQPDMNTGELFF.

This clonotype was seen at least ten times. This chain joins TRBV30 and TRBJ2-7, with 10 bases fitting TRBD1. Germline CDR1 and CDR2: GTSNPN and SVGIG (reference sequence). J was trimmed by 2 bases and V by 1 base; bases with no gene match: 2. This CDR3 has 14 residues. The CDR3 sequence is CAWSGGTGAYEQYF. The CDR3 DNA reads TGTGCCTGGAGTGGAGGGACAGGGGCCTACGAGCAGTACTTC. The whole variable domain, remainder taken from reference TRBV30 and TRBJ2-7, is SQTIHQWPATLVQPVGSPLSLECTVEGTSNPNLYWYRQAAGRGLQLLFYSVGIGQISSEVPQNLSASRPQDRQFILSSKKLLLSDSGFYLCAWSGGTGAYEQYFGPGTRLTVT.

The V call is TRBV19, the J call TRBJ1-5, with D hard to call. Germline V CDR1 and CDR2: LNHDA, SQIVND (reference sequence). Trimming pared 1 base from V and 6 bases from J, leaving 7 bases between. This CDR3 is 13 amino acids long. CDR3 loop: CASSIAVTQPQHF. For the CDR3, the DNA is TGTGCCAGTAGTATAGCCGTAACTCAGCCCCAGCATTTT.

This clonotype has a count of ten or more. CDR3 loop: CASSLPTGDHEQYF. The CDR3 bases are TGTGCCAGCAGTTTACCCACAGGGGACCACGAGCAGTACTTC. The genes are TRBV28 and TRBJ2-7; TRBD1 matches at 7 bases. V lost 2 bases, J lost 5 bases, and 6 bases stayed unmatched. Germline V lookup: CDR1 MDHEN, CDR2 SYDVKM. The CDR3 is 14 amino acids.

This clonotype was seen only a few times. A much larger clonotype is one base distant, so this may be a read error. This sequence joins TRBV20-1 and TRBJ1-2; D is perhaps TRBD1 (6 bases). Trimming pared 7 bases from V and 6 bases from J, leaving 12 bases between. Germline assignment: CDR1 DFQATT and CDR2 SNEGSKA (reference sequence). The CDR3 sequence is 11 residues long. CDR3 loop: CSVPGAHGYTF. For the CDR3, the DNA is TGCAGTGTGCCGGGGGCCCATGGCTACACCTTC.